Listed below are T cell receptor beta chains from one sample, sequenced in a study of blood T cell repertoires in COVID-19. TCRdb keeps only in-frame clones here, not all; method: immunoSEQ multiplex PCR. Here the sample spans approximately 180,000 clones, approximately 90% being singletons. Sequencing input: peripheral blood. These receptors originate from a man aged 60 to 69 with active or convalescent COVID-19. Each CDR3 is given with its conserved first and last residue.

TRBJ2-5	TRBV18	CASSRGVQETQYF
TRBJ1-5	TRBV2	CASSGGTDNQPQHF
TRBJ1-1	TRBV11-2	CASSLSPGTGAFF
TRBJ1-1	TRBV18	CASSPREGRNTEAFF
TRBJ1-4	TRBV4-2	CASSQEGGSSEKLFF
TRBJ2-2	TRBV7-2	CASSPRGMDRVNTGELFF
TRBJ2-2	TRBV7-3	CASSSSGTGNGELFF
TRBJ1-6	TRBV20-1	CSASQGTDSPLHF
TRBJ2-5	TRBV10-3	CAISLAGETQYF
TRBJ2-2	TRBV5-1	CASSLRDNGELFF
TRBJ2-7	TRBV9	CASSVDPNQYEQYF
TRBJ2-4	TRBV4-2	CASSQDASTGRNIQYF
TRBJ1-5	TRBV7-2	CASSLRQGYNQPQHF
TRBJ1-1	TRBV19	CASRSGSDTEAFF
TRBJ1-6	TRBV21-1	CASSPPSGQRNSPLHF
TRBJ2-7	TRBV5-1	CASSFGQGIYEQYF
TRBJ1-6	TRBV4-1	CASSQVGQGLSYNSPLHF
TRBJ2-2	TRBV3-1/TRBV3-2	CASRPSGGANTGELFF
TRBJ1-3	TRBV29-1	CSVAKATGNTIYF
TRBJ2-5	TRBV7-3	CASSLTGFAGETQYF